What follows are 3 T cell receptor beta chains derived from one specimen sequenced in a study of blood T cell repertoires in COVID-19. The data were produced by immunoSEQ multiplex PCR, yet TCRdb's version contains in-frame clones alone and is incomplete. Of about 220,000 clones in the sample, around 89% were seen once. The sequenced material came from PBMCs or T cells enriched from blood (not recorded which). These receptors were taken from a middle-aged woman with acute COVID-19.

The rearrangement links TRBV7-2 to TRBJ1-1, with a tentative D call TRBD1 (6 bases). This CDR3 has 13 amino acids. With 4 bases removed from V and 4 bases from J, the gap between germline ends came to 10 bases. The germline V gene encodes CDR1 SGHTA and CDR2 FQGNSA. CDR3 nucleotide sequence: TGTGCCAGCAGCTCCCAGGGGAGCACTGAAGCTTTCTTT. Protein: CASSSQGSTEAFF.

V is TRBV7-9 and J is TRBJ2-5; no firm D call. Germline V lookup: CDR1 SEHNR, CDR2 FQNEAQ (reference sequence). The V gene lost 6 bases and the J gene lost 7 bases, with 12 bases spanning the gap. This CDR3 has 12 amino acids. The CDR3 nucleotides read TGTGCCAGCAGTTACCGACTGGGGACCCAGTACTTC. This gives the protein CASSYRLGTQYF.

The chain links TRBV9 to TRBJ2-1; a weak D match, TRBD1 (6 bases). Trimming removed 0 bases from V and 6 bases from J, with 7 bases in between. The CDR3 is 13 amino acids. Germline V CDR1 and CDR2: SGDLS, YYNGEE. The DNA for the CDR3 is TGTGCCAGCAGCGTAGACAGGGCCAATGAGCAGTTCTTC. Its protein is CASSVDRANEQFF.